This T cell receptor beta chain comes out of a study of T cell responses to AZD1222 COVID-19 vaccine. Profiling relied on immunoSEQ multiplex PCR, and the TCRdb table lists in-frame clones only, not all of them. The sample records 95,000 to 120,000 clones, around 83% being singletons. Specimen: peripheral blood, collected on day 0 of AZD1222 vaccination. This clonotype originated in an adult in good health.

The CDR3 nucleotides are TGTGCCAGCAGGCGAAAACAGTTAATCGAGCAGTACTTC. Its translation: CASRRKQLIEQYF. The genes are TRBV6-5 and TRBJ2-7, with unresolved D. The CDR3 totals 13 residues. Trimming stripped 6 bases from V and 6 bases from J, with 15 bases between. Germline CDR1 reads MNHEY; CDR2 reads SVGAGI.